The TCR beta chain described here comes from a study of cytomegalovirus exposure and HLA in healthy donors. Study-level results: Accurate prediction of HLA-A and HLA-B alleles (for most subjects) was reportedly achieved from TCR beta sequences. The study put 150 to 200 TCR beta chains on its list as cytomegalovirus-associated. Rare TCR sequences predominated, though certain public TCRs were found in many donors. Roughly uniform sequencing depth across donors was assumed, possibly incorrectly.

A word on this clone: Antigen specificity is unknown.

The study ran its PCR with 60 Vbeta and 13 Jbeta primers. Assay: immunoSEQ multiplex PCR; the TCRdb copy retains only in-frame clones and omits some. The sample has approximately 67,000 clones; 55% to 80% are singletons. The CDR3 is 15 amino acids. Germline V lookup: CDR1 SGHNT, CDR2 YYREEE (reference sequence). Trimming removed 4 bases from V and 5 bases from J; junction bases left unmatched: 8. The chain uses TRBV5-4 and TRBJ2-5, with 10 bases fitting TRBD2. Sequences were obtained from PBMCs. The source is a woman aged 25 to 39 in good health and CMV-seronegative. Written as DNA, the CDR3 is TGTGCCAGCAGCCAAGGGGCTAGCGGGGGCGAGACCCAGTACTTC. Amino acid sequence: CASSQGASGGETQYF. Supplemented by reference TRBV5-4 and TRBJ2-5, the full variable domain reads ETGVTQSPTHLIKTRGQQVTLRCSSQSGHNTVSWYQQALGQGPQFIFQYYREEENGRGNFPPRFSGLQFPNYSSELNVNALELDDSALYLCASSQGASGGETQYFGPGTRLLVL.